The present TCR beta chain was sequenced within a study of PD-L1 blockade in urothelial cancer. For the study at large: About 90% of the roughly 29 patients were men with bladder-origin urothelial cancer. Blood-derived samples held a median approximately 140,000 T cells. Study-wide findings and caveats: Below-median blood TCR clonality before treatment forecast better survival.

This clone was recorded only once. Antigen specificity is unknown. Generated by immunoSEQ multiplex PCR, the TCRdb table keeps only in-frame clones and is missing some. This table has over 50,000 clones, roughly 86% appearing once. Germline V gene sequence: CDR1 SGHNT, CDR2 YYREEE (reference sequence). The CDR3 is made up of 13 amino acids. V shed 2 bases and J shed 3 bases, with 5 bases lying between them. The clonotype originates from a man aged 50 to 60 with urothelial cancer. V is TRBV5-4 and J is TRBJ2-2; unclear D gene. Sample: PBMCs, taken around atezolizumab (anti-PD-L1) treatment. The CDR3 reads CASSFQYTGELFF. As DNA, the CDR3 is TGTGCCAGCAGCTTCCAGTACACCGGGGAGCTGTTTTTT. Variable domain in full (rest from reference TRBV5-4 and TRBJ2-2): ETGVTQSPTHLIKTRGQQVTLRCSSQSGHNTVSWYQQALGQGPQFIFQYYREEENGRGNFPPRFSGLQFPNYSSELNVNALELDDSALYLCASSFQYTGELFFGEGSRLTVL.